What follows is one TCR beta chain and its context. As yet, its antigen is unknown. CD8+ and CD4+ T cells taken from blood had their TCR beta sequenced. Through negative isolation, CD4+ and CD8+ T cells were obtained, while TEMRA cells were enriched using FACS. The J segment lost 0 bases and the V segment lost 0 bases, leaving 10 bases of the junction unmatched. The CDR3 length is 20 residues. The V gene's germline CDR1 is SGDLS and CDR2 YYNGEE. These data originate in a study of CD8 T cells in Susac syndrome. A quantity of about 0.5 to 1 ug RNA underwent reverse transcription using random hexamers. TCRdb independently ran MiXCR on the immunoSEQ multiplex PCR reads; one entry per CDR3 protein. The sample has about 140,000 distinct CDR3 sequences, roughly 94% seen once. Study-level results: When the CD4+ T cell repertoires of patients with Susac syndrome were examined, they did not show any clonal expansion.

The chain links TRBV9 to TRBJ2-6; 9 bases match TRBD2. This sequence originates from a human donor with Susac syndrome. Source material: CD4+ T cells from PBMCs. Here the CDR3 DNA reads TGTGCCAGCAGCGTAGAGGCTAGCGGGACCTTCTACTCTGGGGCCAACGTCCTGACTTTC. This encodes CASSVEASGTFYSGANVLTF.